The rows below give T cell receptor beta chains drawn from one sample of a study of T-cell memory formation after mild COVID-19. TCRdb analysed the 5' RACE reads with MiXCR anew, one entry per CDR3 protein. The sample has about 300,000 distinct CDR3 sequences, approximately 19% seen once; the top ten hold under 25%. Sequencing was carried out using PBMCs or a T cell subset sorted from them (not recorded which). Every receptor here comes from a man in his late teens or twenties who had mild COVID-19 (a few samples of this study predate the infection). Cell type and time point are not known. Both conserved end residues are part of each CDR3. D genes are given only for firm matches. A row's size may be missing; if present it is once, few, many or a size class.

J | D | V | size | CDR3 | DNA
TRBJ1-1 | NA | TRBV4-1 | NA | CASSQMVHTEAFF | TGCGCCAGCAGCCAAATGGTTCACACTGAAGCTTTCTTT
TRBJ1-1 | NA | TRBV29-1 | few | CSVSRQNTEAFF | TGCAGCGTTTCTCGGCAGAACACTGAAGCTTTCTTT
TRBJ2-7 | NA | TRBV7-2 | few | CASSSTRHEQYF | TGTGCCAGCAGCTCGACTCGGCACGAGCAGTACTTC
TRBJ1-1 | NA | TRBV7-9 | few | CASNPSGMNTEAFF | TGTGCCAGCAACCCATCGGGTATGAACACTGAAGCTTTCTTT
TRBJ1-2 | NA | TRBV4-1 | NA | CASSQEQGNYGYTF | TGCGCCAGCAGCCAAGAGCAGGGTAACTATGGCTACACCTTC
TRBJ1-6 | NA | TRBV7-2 | NA | CASSLVVQGGSPLHF | TGTGCCAGCAGCTTAGTAGTGCAGGGTGGGTCACCCCTCCACTTT
TRBJ2-1 | NA | TRBV12-3/TRBV12-4 | few | CASSLEGGGDEQFF | TGTGCCAGCAGTTTAGAGGGGGGCGGGGATGAGCAGTTCTTC
TRBJ2-7 | NA | TRBV5-1 | few | CASSFSGNYEQYF | TGCGCCAGCAGCTTTTCCGGGAACTACGAGCAGTACTTC
TRBJ2-7 | NA | TRBV5-5 | NA | CASSFSVSEHYEQYF | TGTGCCAGCAGCTTTTCGGTGTCGGAACATTACGAGCAGTACTTC
TRBJ1-6 | NA | TRBV29-1 | few | CSVALRGDSPLHF | TGCAGCGTTGCTTTAAGAGGTGATTCACCCCTCCACTTT
TRBJ1-1 | NA | TRBV2 | NA | CASSPGYNTEAFF | TGTGCCAGCAGCCCCGGATACAACACTGAAGCTTTCTTT
TRBJ2-1 | TRBD2 | TRBV5-1 | NA | CASSFGGGWRNEQFF | TGCGCCAGCAGCTTTGGCGGGGGTTGGCGTAATGAGCAGTTCTTC
TRBJ2-1 | TRBD2 | TRBV5-1 | few | CASSSGLANNEQFF | TGCGCCAGCAGCTCGGGACTAGCTAACAATGAGCAGTTCTTC
TRBJ2-3 | NA | TRBV12-3/TRBV12-4 | many | CASSYVSTDTQYF | TGTGCCAGCAGTTACGTTAGCACAGATACGCAGTATTTT
TRBJ2-3 | NA | TRBV5-1 | many | CASSQEENTQYF | TGCGCCAGCAGCCAGGAGGAAAATACGCAGTATTTT